This passage covers 30 T cell receptor beta chains from one sample sequenced in a study of T cell repertoires in ileal Crohn's disease. Clones were sequenced by immunoSEQ multiplex PCR, and TCRdb holds only the in-frame ones, with some missing. Here the sample spans 13,000 to 15,000 clones, around four fifths being singletons. The specimen was ileal tissue. The receptor set was obtained from an adult with Crohn's disease.

The chain combines TRBV30 with TRBJ1-2; possible D gene TRBD1, 6 bases. Between the trimmed V and J ends, which lost 1 base and 14 bases, there was a span of 17 bases. The germline CDR1 and CDR2 sequences are GTSNPN and SVGIG (reference sequence). The CDR3 is 12 residues long. The CDR3 region is CAWSARDIKGTF. The DNA of the CDR3 is TGTGCCTGGAGTGCCCGGGACATTAAAGGGACCTTC. The variable domain in full, completed from reference TRBV30 and TRBJ1-2, reads SQTIHQWPATLVQPVGSPLSLECTVEGTSNPNLYWYRQAAGRGLQLLFYSVGIGQISSEVPQNLSASRPQDRQFILSSKKLLLSDSGFYLCAWSARDIKGTFGSGTRLTVV.

CDR3 amino acids: CASSQDLLGPRAGELFF. The CDR3 DNA is TGTGCCAGCAGCCAAGATCTGCTGGGGCCCCGGGCCGGGGAGCTGTTTTTT. The genes are TRBV4-2 and TRBJ2-2; D possibly corresponds to TRBD1 (5 bases). The length of the CDR3 is 17 residues. CDR1 is LGHNA and CDR2 is YNFKEQ in the germline V gene. The germline V and J ends were trimmed by 0 bases and 6 bases, with 17 bases remaining between them.

This clone was seen only a few times. The chain employs TRBV30 and TRBJ1-1, with D maybe TRBD1 (6 bases). This CDR3 has 13 residues. V lost 3 bases and J 4 bases, leaving 12 bases between the germline ends. CDR1 is GTSNPN, CDR2 SVGIG, per germline (reference sequence). The CDR3 DNA follows: TGTGCCTGGAGCCAGGGGCGGATCACTGAAGCTTTCTTT. Translating gives CAWSQGRITEAFF.

The chain uses TRBV2 and TRBJ1-3; D is unclear. This CDR3 is built from 14 residues. Germline CDR1 is SNHLY and CDR2 is FYNNEI. Trimming took 5 bases from V and 2 from J, leaving 10 bases between them. The CDR3 here is CASSFPGTGNTIYF. The CDR3 DNA sequence: TGTGCCAGCAGTTTCCCGGGGACTGGAAACACCATATATTTT.

The chain is built from TRBV6-5 and TRBJ2-1, with 9 bases lining up with TRBD2. V lost 5 bases to trimming and J lost 13 bases; unmatched junction nucleotides: 6. The CDR3 consists of 12 residues. From germline, CDR1 is MNHEY and CDR2 SVGAGI. The chain's CDR3 is CASSPSAGGQFF. Written as DNA, the CDR3 is TGTGCCAGCAGTCCGTCAGCGGGAGGACAGTTCTTC.

The J gene is TRBJ2-5, the V gene TRBV7-2; D is uncertain. The CDR3 extends over 12 amino acids. The germline V gene has CDR1 SGHTA and CDR2 FQGNSA. V lost 4 bases, J lost 5 bases, and 8 bases lay in between. Here the CDR3 DNA reads TGTGCCAGCAGCTCTAGGATGGAGACCCAGTACTTC. The encoded protein is CASSSRMETQYF.

The rearrangement uses TRBV4-1 and TRBJ2-3; TRBD2 matches 10 bases. Germline V CDR1 and CDR2: MGHRA, YSYEKL. This CDR3 is built from 17 residues. V shed 4 bases, J shed 1 base, and the junction held 8 bases outside the gene matches. CDR3: CASSPGLASWGTDTQYF. In nucleotides, the CDR3 is TGCGCCAGCAGCCCGGGACTAGCGTCTTGGGGCACAGATACGCAGTATTTT.

This clone was observed a single time. The V call is TRBV7-2, the J call TRBJ1-2; D is possibly TRBD1 (6 bases). CDR1 and CDR2 (germline): SGHTA, FQGNSA. Trimming removed 4 bases at V and 2 bases at J, with 14 bases between. The CDR3 is 15 residues long. This CDR3 is CASSSPTGLNYGYTF. The DNA of the CDR3 is TGTGCCAGCAGCTCGCCGACAGGTCTCAACTATGGCTACACCTTC.

The chain has TRBV27 and TRBJ1-1; D perhaps matches TRBD1 (5 bases). The V end was cut by 6 bases, the J end by 0 bases, with 11 bases between. CDR1 MNHEY and CDR2 SMNVEV come from the germline V gene (reference sequence). CDR3 size: 14 residues. The chain's CDR3 is CASRTAGMNTEAFF. The CDR3 DNA is TGTGCCAGCAGAACGGCAGGGATGAACACTGAAGCTTTCTTT.

The chain links TRBV7-9 to TRBJ2-5; 12 nucleotides match TRBD2. CDR3 size: 17 residues. With V trimmed by 3 bases and J by 1 base, 6 bases remained unmatched. Germline V gene sequence: CDR1 SEHNR, CDR2 FQNEAQ (reference sequence). CDR3 DNA sequence: TGTGCCAGCAGCTTGTATCTAGCGGGGGGGATCCAAGAGACCCAGTACTTC. Its translation is CASSLYLAGGIQETQYF.

This clone was detected only once. The chain joins TRBV5-6 to TRBJ1-1; 12 bases agree with TRBD1. V lost 3 bases, J lost 5 bases, and 2 bases stayed unmatched. The CDR3 length is 14 residues. In germline, CDR1 is SGHDT, CDR2 YYEEEE. The CDR3 loop is CASSWDRGRTEAFF. The CDR3 DNA is TGTGCCAGCAGCTGGGACAGGGGGCGAACTGAAGCTTTCTTT.

The CDR3 sequence: CASSLVGPAGLEQYF. In DNA, the CDR3 is TGTGCCAGCAGCTTGGTAGGCCCGGCGGGCCTCGAGCAGTACTTC. This chain connects TRBV5-4 to TRBJ2-7, with a tentative D call TRBD2 (5 bases). Looked up from germline, CDR1 is SGHNT and CDR2 is YYREEE (reference sequence). V lost 0 bases and J 6 bases, leaving 16 bases between the germline ends. This CDR3 is built from 15 residues.

V and J are TRBV6-5 and TRBJ1-2, with TRBD1 identical over 8 bases. CDR1 MNHEY and CDR2 SVGAGI come from the germline V gene. This CDR3 region has 11 residues. V dropped 6 bases and J dropped 8; count of bases not matched to a gene: 2. In nucleotides, the CDR3 is TGTGCCAGCAGAACAGGGGGAGGCTACACCTTC. Protein: CASRTGGGYTF.

This chain joins TRBV30 and TRBJ1-5; a possible D gene is TRBD1 (5 bases). Trimming pared 4 bases from V and 6 bases from J, leaving 10 bases between. Germline V gives CDR1 GTSNPN, CDR2 SVGIG (reference sequence). This CDR3 has 12 residues. The CDR3 region is CAWNRDSQPQHF. In nucleotides, the CDR3 is TGTGCCTGGAACCGGGACTCTCAGCCCCAGCATTTT. Full variable domain (rest looked up from reference TRBV30 and TRBJ1-5): SQTIHQWPATLVQPVGSPLSLECTVEGTSNPNLYWYRQAAGRGLQLLFYSVGIGQISSEVPQNLSASRPQDRQFILSSKKLLLSDSGFYLCAWNRDSQPQHFGDGTRLSIL.

J is TRBJ2-3 and V is TRBV6-5; a weak D match, TRBD2 (5 bases). V was pared by 4 bases and J by 3 bases, with 8 bases between. This CDR3 is built from 13 residues. Looked up from germline, CDR1 is MNHEY and CDR2 is SVGAGI. CDR3 in amino acids: CASSFPGTDTQYF. CDR3 nucleotides: TGTGCCAGCAGTTTCCCGGGAACAGATACGCAGTATTTT.

V gene TRBV25-1 combines with J gene TRBJ2-5; 9 bases agree with TRBD2. Trimming removed 6 bases from V and 3 bases from J; junction bases left unmatched: 8. CDR3 length: 15 residues. Germline loops: CDR1 MGHDK, CDR2 SYGVNS. Here the CDR3 DNA reads TGTGCCAGCAGCGGGGATAGACTAGCGGAAGAGACCCAGTACTTC. Amino acids: CASSGDRLAEETQYF.

V and J are TRBV5-6 and TRBJ2-4, with no clear D. Germline V CDR1 and CDR2: SGHDT, YYEEEE. The CDR3 sequence is 14 residues long. V dropped 4 bases and J dropped 0 bases, with 8 bases sitting between them. The CDR3 here is CASSALLAKNIQYF. CDR3 sequence (DNA): TGTGCCAGCAGCGCCCTACTAGCCAAAAACATTCAGTACTTC.

This chain joins TRBV11-3 and TRBJ2-3; 8 bases map to TRBD2. CDR3 length equals 16 residues. The germline gives CDR1 SGHNT, CDR2 YENEEA. With V trimmed by 1 base and J by 3 bases, 6 bases remained unmatched. In DNA form, the CDR3 reads TGTGCCAGCAGCTTAGGTGCGGGGGGCTCGACAGATACGCAGTATTTT. Translating it yields CASSLGAGGSTDTQYF.

The chain employs TRBV6-1 and TRBJ1-5; maybe TRBD1 (6 bases). V lost 6 bases and J lost 9, with 21 bases in between. There are 15 residues in the CDR3. CDR1 is MNHNS and CDR2 is SASEGT in the germline V gene. This chain's CDR3 is CASRLVTGKGRPQHF. The CDR3 DNA is TGTGCCAGCAGACTCGTAACAGGGAAAGGACGGCCCCAGCATTTT.

The genes are TRBV9 and TRBJ1-4, with 9 bases that match TRBD1. V lost 0 bases, J lost 7 bases, and 10 bases stayed unmatched. Germline V gene sequence: CDR1 SGDLS, CDR2 YYNGEE. The CDR3 is 17 amino acids. CDR3 bases: TGTGCCAGCAGCGTAGGTCCAGGACAGGGGTTGAGTGAAAAACTGTTTTTT. Residues: CASSVGPGQGLSEKLFF.

This chain joins TRBV5-1 and TRBJ2-7, with D tentatively TRBD1 (6 bases). Trimming took 3 bases from V and 3 from J, leaving 16 bases between them. The CDR3 has 15 amino acids. Germline V gives CDR1 SGHRS, CDR2 YFSETQ. Here the CDR3 DNA reads TGCGCCAGCAGCTGGGATCGGACAGTAGACTACGAGCAGTACTTC. It yields the protein CASSWDRTVDYEQYF.

The chain uses TRBV6-1 and TRBJ2-7; D gene unclear. This CDR3 is built from 14 residues. Trimming took 7 bases from V and 5 from J, leaving 18 bases between them. In germline, CDR1 is MNHNS, CDR2 SASEGT. CDR3 bases: TGTGCCAGCACGGTACGGCCGTTCCTAGACGAGCAGTACTTC. Amino acid sequence: CASTVRPFLDEQYF.

This chain connects TRBV7-8 to TRBJ1-2; D perhaps matches TRBD1 (6 bases). The length of the CDR3 is 12 residues. Trimming removed 5 bases at V and 8 bases at J, with 12 bases between. Looked up from germline, CDR1 is SGHVS and CDR2 is FQNEAQ. Here the CDR3 DNA reads TGTGCCAGCAGCATGCCGGGACAAGGCTACACCTTC. Encoded protein: CASSMPGQGYTF.

This clone has a single count. The rearrangement joins TRBV5-1 to TRBJ2-7, with TRBD1 matching 10 bases. Per the germline V gene, CDR1 is SGHRS and CDR2 is YFSETQ. With 7 bases clipped from V and 3 bases from J, the junction kept 22 bases outside the gene matches. The CDR3 runs 19 residues. CDR3 nucleotide sequence: TGCGCCAGCGCAACAAGGTCCACACTCTCCGGGACAGGGGTCTACGAGCAGTACTTC. Its protein is CASATRSTLSGTGVYEQYF.

Points on this clone: The sample holds other DNA sequences that translate to the same CDR3. The rearrangement joins TRBV5-4 to TRBJ2-3; 8 bases match TRBD2. J gave up 1 base and V 5 bases, and 3 bases lay outside the gene matches. CDR3 length equals 14 residues. In germline, CDR1 is SGHNT, CDR2 YYREEE (reference sequence). The CDR3 DNA follows: TGTGCCAGCAGTCTGACTAGCGGCACAGATACGCAGTATTTT. Translation gives CASSLTSGTDTQYF.

V gene TRBV30 combines with J gene TRBJ1-1; possible D gene TRBD1, 5 bases. There are 13 residues in the CDR3. V shed 3 bases and J shed 3 bases, with 11 bases lying between them. Germline assignment: CDR1 GTSNPN and CDR2 SVGIG (reference sequence). The CDR3 sequence is CAWSSSGDTEAFF. In DNA, the CDR3 is TGTGCCTGGAGCTCCTCGGGGGACACTGAAGCTTTCTTT.

This clone was detected only once. The gene calls are TRBV19 and TRBJ1-2; 11 bases are shared with TRBD1. CDR1 and CDR2 from the germline V gene are LNHDA and SQIVND (reference sequence). V trimming: 6 bases; J trimming: 2 bases; junction bases outside the gene matches: 5. This CDR3 comprises 15 residues. The CDR3 nucleotides read TGTGCCAGTAGCCGCGGACAGGGGGCCAACTATGGCTACACCTTC. It encodes CASSRGQGANYGYTF. Supplemented by reference TRBV19 and TRBJ1-2, the full variable domain reads DGGITQSPKYLFRKEGQNVTLSCEQNLNHDAMYWYRQDPGQGLRLIYYSQIVNDFQKGDIAEGYSVSREKKESFPLTVTSAQKNPTAFYLCASSRGQGANYGYTFGSGTRLTVV.

The rearrangement links TRBV9 to TRBJ1-5, with 8 bases matching TRBD1. Per the germline V gene, CDR1 is SGDLS and CDR2 is YYNGEE. The CDR3 loop spans 13 amino acids. J lost 5 bases, V lost 6 bases, and 4 bases had no gene match. CDR3 protein: CASNPGGDQPQHF. In DNA form, the CDR3 reads TGTGCCAGCAACCCAGGGGGCGATCAGCCCCAGCATTTT.

CDR3 nucleotides: TGCGCCAGCAGCCCAGACAGGATTGATTCACCCCTCCACTTT. Translation gives CASSPDRIDSPLHF. The rearrangement uses TRBV5-1 and TRBJ1-6, with TRBD1 as a possible D gene (6 bases). The CDR3 totals 14 residues. Trimming removed 4 bases from V and 8 bases from J, with 13 bases in between. Germline loops: CDR1 SGHRS, CDR2 YFSETQ.

The genes are TRBV5-4 and TRBJ2-6; perhaps TRBD1 as D (6 bases). The CDR3 loop spans 15 amino acids. Trimming removed 4 bases from V and 0 bases from J, with 8 bases in between. CDR1 and CDR2 (germline): SGHNT, YYREEE (reference sequence). The CDR3 region is CASSTGSSGANVLTF. CDR3 bases: TGTGCCAGCAGCACAGGGAGCTCTGGGGCCAACGTCCTGACTTTC.